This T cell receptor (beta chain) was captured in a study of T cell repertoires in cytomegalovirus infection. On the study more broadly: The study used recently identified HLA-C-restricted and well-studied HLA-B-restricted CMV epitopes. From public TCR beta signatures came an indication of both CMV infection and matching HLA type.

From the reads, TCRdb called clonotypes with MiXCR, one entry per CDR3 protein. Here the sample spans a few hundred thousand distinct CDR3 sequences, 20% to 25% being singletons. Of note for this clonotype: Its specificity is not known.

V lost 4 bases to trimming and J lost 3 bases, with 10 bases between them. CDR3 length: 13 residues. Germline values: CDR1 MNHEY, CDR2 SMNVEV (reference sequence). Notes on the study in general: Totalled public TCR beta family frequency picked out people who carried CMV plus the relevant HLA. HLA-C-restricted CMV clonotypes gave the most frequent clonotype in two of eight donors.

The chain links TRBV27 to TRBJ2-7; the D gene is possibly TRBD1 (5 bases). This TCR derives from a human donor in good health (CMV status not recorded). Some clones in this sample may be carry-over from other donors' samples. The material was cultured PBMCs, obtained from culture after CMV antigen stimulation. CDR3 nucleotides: TGTGCCAGCAGTTACGGGCAGGGCTACGAGCAGTACTTC. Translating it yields CASSYGQGYEQYF.